These T cell receptor beta chains were read from a single sample in a study of naive and memory T cell subsets. TCRdb analysed the UMI-ligation and nested PCR reads with MiXCR anew, one entry per CDR3 protein. The table has 37,000 or so distinct CDR3 sequences, 9.5% to 12% seen once. The input for sequencing was skin, taken from a tuberculin skin test site. The receptors come from an adult in good health. CDR3s include the opening cysteine and the closing phenylalanine or tryptophan. The D gene is left open where the match is weak. Rows may omit the clone size; those that give it use once, few, many or a size class.

CDR3nt | CDR3aa | v_gene | d_gene | j_gene | abundance
TGTGCCAGCAGCTTGGAACCGTCCTATGGCTACACCTTC | CASSLEPSYGYTF | TRBV5-4 | . | TRBJ1-2 | .
TGTGCCAGCGCAACTAGCGGGGTCAGCACAGATACGCAGTATTTT | CASATSGVSTDTQYF | TRBV27 | TRBD2 | TRBJ2-3 | few
TGTGCCAGCAGGTGGACAAGCTCCTACAATGAGCAGTTCTTC | CASRWTSSYNEQFF | TRBV28 | . | TRBJ2-1 | few
TGCAGTGCTAGAGTTGGGCAGGGGCCGCATGGCTACACCTTC | CSARVGQGPHGYTF | TRBV20-1 | . | TRBJ1-2 | many
TGCAGTGCTCCTGGGAGACTAGCGGCTACCCCCACAGATACGCAGTATTTT | CSAPGRLAATPTDTQYF | TRBV20-1 | TRBD2 | TRBJ2-3 | many
TGCAGTGCTAGTAACCAGGGACCAGATACGCAGTATTTT | CSASNQGPDTQYF | TRBV20-1 | . | TRBJ2-3 | few
TGTGCCAGCTCACCCCAGGGGGCTAGCAATGAGCAGTTCTTC | CASSPQGASNEQFF | TRBV18 | TRBD1 | TRBJ2-1 | .
TGTGCCAGTAGTATCCTTCTAGGGGGGGAGCTGTTTTTT | CASSILLGGELFF | TRBV19 | . | TRBJ2-2 | few
TGTGCCAGCAACTACGAAAACATTCAGTACTTC | CASNYENIQYF | TRBV6-2/TRBV6-3 | . | TRBJ2-4 | many
TGTGCCAGCAGCCAAGATACCCATCCGGGCAATGAGCAGTTCTTC | CASSQDTHPGNEQFF | TRBV3-1 | . | TRBJ2-1 | .
TGTGCCAGCAGCTTAGTAGGGGCAGTCTCTGGAAACACCATATATTTT | CASSLVGAVSGNTIYF | TRBV7-9 | . | TRBJ1-3 | few
TGTGCCAGCAGACGACAGGGGATGAACACTGAAGCTTTCTTT | CASRRQGMNTEAFF | TRBV6-2/TRBV6-3 | TRBD1 | TRBJ1-1 | .
TGTGCCAGCAGCCAAGATAGGGAACAGCGGCAGCCCCAGCATTTT | CASSQDREQRQPQHF | TRBV4-2 | . | TRBJ1-5 | medium-sized
TGTGCCAGCAGCTTACGGGACAGGAACTACGAGCAGTACTTC | CASSLRDRNYEQYF | TRBV7-8 | TRBD1 | TRBJ2-7 | medium-sized
TGTGCCTGGAGTGTACTTTCCCTGATCGGGGGCTACACCTTC | CAWSVLSLIGGYTF | TRBV30 | . | TRBJ1-2 | many
TGTGCCAGCAGCCAAGGCGTGAACACTGAAGCTTTCTTT | CASSQGVNTEAFF | TRBV4-2 | . | TRBJ1-1 | .
TGTGCCAGCAGTTATGGCTATGAAGCTTTCTTT | CASSYGYEAFF | TRBV6-5 | . | TRBJ1-1 | .
TGTGCCAGCAGCCAAGATATTGGTCTAGCGGGAATGAACGAGCAGTACTTC | CASSQDIGLAGMNEQYF | TRBV3-1 | TRBD2 | TRBJ2-7 | .
TGTGCCAGCAGCATCTACATCGACAGGGTAAATCAGCCCCAGCATTTT | CASSIYIDRVNQPQHF | TRBV13 | TRBD1 | TRBJ1-5 | .
TGTGCCAGCAGTCTCCGGACAGGGAACGCAGATACGCAGTATTTT | CASSLRTGNADTQYF | TRBV6-6 | TRBD1 | TRBJ2-3 | .
TGTGCCAGCAGCTTCGGGACAGGGGATGGTGAAAAACTGTTTTTT | CASSFGTGDGEKLFF | TRBV11-2 | TRBD1 | TRBJ1-4 | few
TGTGCCAGCAGCCGGACTAGCGGAGAGACCCAGTACTTC | CASSRTSGETQYF | TRBV3-1 | TRBD2 | TRBJ2-5 | .
TGCAGTGCTAGCCGCCCCGTTTGGGACCCTCCCTACACCTTC | CSASRPVWDPPYTF | TRBV20-1 | . | TRBJ1-2 | .
TGCAGTGCTAGTCAGGGAAGCTATGGCTACACCTTC | CSASQGSYGYTF | TRBV20-1 | . | TRBJ1-2 | many
TGCGCCAGCAGCCCCAACATGAACACTGAAGCTTTCTTT | CASSPNMNTEAFF | TRBV5-1 | . | TRBJ1-1 | .
TGTGCCACCCCGAGACAGGGGCAGAACCCCGCGAACACCGGGGAGCTGTTTTTT | CATPRQGQNPANTGELFF | TRBV19 | TRBD1 | TRBJ2-2 | once
TGCAGCGTCAGGCCCGACATCAATGAGCAGTTCTTC | CSVRPDINEQFF | TRBV29-1 | . | TRBJ2-1 | few
TGTGCCAGCAGTTTATACAACAGGGACTATGGCTACACCTTC | CASSLYNRDYGYTF | TRBV12-3/TRBV12-4 | . | TRBJ1-2 | many
TGTGCCAGCAGCCTCGGGGGCCCGCATGGAGATACGCAGTATTTT | CASSLGGPHGDTQYF | TRBV11-3 | . | TRBJ2-3 | few
TGTGCCATCAGGGTTGGAGCAAAGGTTACAGATACGCAGTATTTT | CAIRVGAKVTDTQYF | TRBV10-3 | . | TRBJ2-3 | few
TGTGCCATCAGTGAGGGGAACGAGCAGTACTTC | CAISEGNEQYF | TRBV10-3 | . | TRBJ2-7 | many
TGTGCCAGCGCTGCTCACGGGACAGGGCCTTCACCCCTCCACTTT | CASAAHGTGPSPLHF | TRBV28 | TRBD1 | TRBJ1-6 | .
TGTGCCAGCAGTCGGACAGGGGCCTACGAGCAGTACTTC | CASSRTGAYEQYF | TRBV7-2 | TRBD1 | TRBJ2-7 | .
TGTGCCAGCAGTTTATATACGGGAGTAGCTATTGAAGCTTTCTTT | CASSLYTGVAIEAFF | TRBV12-3/TRBV12-4 | . | TRBJ1-1 | many
TGTGCCAGCAGTCTCCGGACTAGCGGGAGATGTACAGATACGCAGTATTTT | CASSLRTSGRCTDTQYF | TRBV12-3/TRBV12-4 | TRBD2 | TRBJ2-3 | many
TGTGCCATCAGTGAGAGGGGCGGGGGGGCCTACAATGAGCAGTTCTTC | CAISERGGGAYNEQFF | TRBV10-3 | TRBD2 | TRBJ2-1 | many
TGTGTCAGCAGCAAAGGACAGGGGGCAATATGGAGCACTGAAGCTTTCTTT | CVSSKGQGAIWSTEAFF | TRBV11-2 | TRBD1 | TRBJ1-1 | .
TGTGCCACCAGTGTCGGGGGGCCGTACAATGAGCAGTTCTTC | CATSVGGPYNEQFF | TRBV24-1 | . | TRBJ2-1 | few
TGTGCCAGCAGCACACAGGGACCGAACACTGAAGCTTTCTTT | CASSTQGPNTEAFF | TRBV7-6 | . | TRBJ1-1 | .
TGCAGCGTTGAGGGGCCAAGCTCCTACGAGCAGTACTTC | CSVEGPSSYEQYF | TRBV29-1 | . | TRBJ2-7 | many
TGTGCCAGCAGCTTGGCGGGGAACACCGGGGAGCTGTTTTTT | CASSLAGNTGELFF | TRBV5-4 | . | TRBJ2-2 | .
TGTGCCAGCAGTTACGGACAGGGGACCCAGCCCCAGCATTTT | CASSYGQGTQPQHF | TRBV6-2/TRBV6-3 | TRBD1 | TRBJ1-5 | few
TGTGCCAGCAGCTTAGGAAGGCTAGCGGGGGTCACATACAATGAGCAGTTCTTC | CASSLGRLAGVTYNEQFF | TRBV11-2 | TRBD2 | TRBJ2-1 | .